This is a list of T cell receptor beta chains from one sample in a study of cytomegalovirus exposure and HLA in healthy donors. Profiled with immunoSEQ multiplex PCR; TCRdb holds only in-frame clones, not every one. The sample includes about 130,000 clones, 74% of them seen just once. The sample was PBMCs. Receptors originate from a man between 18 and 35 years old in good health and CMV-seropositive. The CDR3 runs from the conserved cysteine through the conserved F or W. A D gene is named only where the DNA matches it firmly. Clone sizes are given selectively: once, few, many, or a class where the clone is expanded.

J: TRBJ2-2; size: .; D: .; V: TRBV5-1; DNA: TGCGCCAGCAAGACTGAAGTTAACACCGGGGAGCTGTTTTTT; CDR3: CASKTEVNTGELFF
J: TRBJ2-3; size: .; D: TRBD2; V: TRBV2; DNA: TGTGCCAGGCCGGGACTAAGCACAGATACGCAGTATTTT; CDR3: CARPGLSTDTQYF
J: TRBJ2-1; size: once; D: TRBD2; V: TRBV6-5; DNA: TGTGCCAGCAGGCGCCGGACTAGGGAAGGGAATGAGCAGTTCTTC; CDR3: CASRRRTREGNEQFF
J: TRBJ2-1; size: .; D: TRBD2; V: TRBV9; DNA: TGTGCCAGCAGCGTAGCTACGGGCGGGAGGGCCAAAGGAAATGAGCAGTTCTTC; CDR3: CASSVATGGRAKGNEQFF
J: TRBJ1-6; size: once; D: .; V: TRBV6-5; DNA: TGTGCCAGCAGAACCAGGCCCTCCTATAATTCACCCCTCCACTTT; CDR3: CASRTRPSYNSPLHF
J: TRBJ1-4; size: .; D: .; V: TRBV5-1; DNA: TGCGCCAGCAGCTCGAATACAGGGTTTCTCAAGTCAAGTGAAAAACTGTTTTTT; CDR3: CASSSNTGFLKSSEKLFF
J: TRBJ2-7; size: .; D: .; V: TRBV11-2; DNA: TGTGCCAGCAGCCAGGCCCTTCCAAGGGAGCAGTACTTC; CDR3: CASSQALPREQYF
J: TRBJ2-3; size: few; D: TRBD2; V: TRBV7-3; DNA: TGTGCCAGCAGCTTAAGTATAAAGGGGCTAGCGGGAGGAGATACGCAGTATTTT; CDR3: CASSLSIKGLAGGDTQYF
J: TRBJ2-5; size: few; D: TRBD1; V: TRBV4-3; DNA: TGCGCCAGCAGCCAAAGGGACAGGGGGCGAGAGACCCAGTACTTC; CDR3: CASSQRDRGRETQYF
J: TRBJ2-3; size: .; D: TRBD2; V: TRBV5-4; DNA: TGTGCCAGCAGCCCCCCGGGGGGAGGGCGTACGCAGTATTTT; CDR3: CASSPPGGGRTQYF
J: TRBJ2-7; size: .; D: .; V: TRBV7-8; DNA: TGTGCCAGCAGCTGGCAGGGGAGGGAGTCCTACGAGCAGTACTTC; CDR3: CASSWQGRESYEQYF
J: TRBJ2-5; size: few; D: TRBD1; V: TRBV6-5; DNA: TGTGCCAGCAGCCCCGGGACAGGGTTAGGGTACTTC; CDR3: CASSPGTGLGYF
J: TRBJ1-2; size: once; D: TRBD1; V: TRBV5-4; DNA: TGTGCCAGCAGCCCTTGGGACAGCGCTGGGGAAAACTATGGCTACACCTTC; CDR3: CASSPWDSAGENYGYTF
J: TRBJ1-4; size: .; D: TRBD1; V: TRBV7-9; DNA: TGTGCCAGCAGCTCGATGAGACAGGGTTGGAATGAAAAACTGTTTTTT; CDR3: CASSSMRQGWNEKLFF
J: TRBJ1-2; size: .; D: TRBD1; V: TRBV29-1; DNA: TGCAGCGTTGAAGATCGAGAAACAGGGGGCCGGGGCTACACCTTC; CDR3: CSVEDRETGGRGYTF
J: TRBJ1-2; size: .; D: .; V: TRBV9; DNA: TGTGCCAGCAGCAGACGAGCTGAGGGGACTGGCTATGGCTACACCTTC; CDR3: CASSRRAEGTGYGYTF
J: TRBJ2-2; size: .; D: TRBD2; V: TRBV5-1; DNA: TGCGCCAGCAGCTTGCCTAGCGGAGACACCGGGGAGCTGTTTTTT; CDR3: CASSLPSGDTGELFF
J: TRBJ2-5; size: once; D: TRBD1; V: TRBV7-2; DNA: TGTGCCAGCAGGCCTACAGGGGCGGATAGGGAGACCCAGTACTTC; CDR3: CASRPTGADRETQYF
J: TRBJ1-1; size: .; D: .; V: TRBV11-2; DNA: TGTGCCAGCAGCAGAATCAGGGGAATCAGCACTGAAGCTTTCTTT; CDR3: CASSRIRGISTEAFF
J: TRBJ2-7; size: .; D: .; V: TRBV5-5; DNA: TGTGCCAGCAGTATCGGAGCCTACGAGCAGTACTTC; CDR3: CASSIGAYEQYF
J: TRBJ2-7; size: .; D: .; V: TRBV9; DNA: TGTGCCAGCAGCGTAGGAGGAGCAAACTCCTACGAGCAGTACTTC; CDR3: CASSVGGANSYEQYF
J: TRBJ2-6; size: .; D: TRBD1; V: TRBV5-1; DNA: TGCGCCAGCAGCCCGGGGACAGGGGGCTCTGGGGCCAACGCCCTGACTTTC; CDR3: CASSPGTGGSGANALTF
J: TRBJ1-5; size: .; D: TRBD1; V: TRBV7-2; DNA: TGTGCCAGCAGCTTAAGGCAGGGGGGACAGCCCCAGCATTTT; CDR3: CASSLRQGGQPQHF
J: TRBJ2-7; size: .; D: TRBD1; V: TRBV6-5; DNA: TGTGCCAGCAACCCTGGGACAGGAGCCTACGAGCAGTACTTC; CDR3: CASNPGTGAYEQYF
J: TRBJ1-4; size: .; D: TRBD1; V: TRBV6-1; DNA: TGTGCCAGCAGTGGACAGGGAGGCGGAAAACTGTTTTTT; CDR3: CASSGQGGGKLFF
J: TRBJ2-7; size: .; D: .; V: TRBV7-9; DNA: TGTGCCAGCAGCCCAGCCTACGAGCAGTACTTC; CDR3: CASSPAYEQYF
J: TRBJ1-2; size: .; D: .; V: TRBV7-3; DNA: TGTGCCAGCAGCTTAAATCCGGGAACGGGTGGCTACACCTTC; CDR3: CASSLNPGTGGYTF
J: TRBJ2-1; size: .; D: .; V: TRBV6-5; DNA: TGTGCCACCTATGGGGTCGGGAACAATGAGCAGTTCTTC; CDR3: CATYGVGNNEQFF
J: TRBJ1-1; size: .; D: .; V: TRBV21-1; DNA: TGTGCCAGCAGCAAAAGGAGGGGAATGAGGGCTTTCTTT; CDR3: CASSKRRGMRAFF
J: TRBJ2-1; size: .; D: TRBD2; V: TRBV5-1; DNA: TGCGCCAGCAGCTTTACCGGGGGGAGCGAGCAGTTCTTC; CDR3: CASSFTGGSEQFF
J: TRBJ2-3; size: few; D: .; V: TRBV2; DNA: TGTGCCAGCAGGCGGACTTCTAGCACAGATACGCAGTATTTT; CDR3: CASRRTSSTDTQYF
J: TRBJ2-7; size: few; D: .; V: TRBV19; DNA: TGTGCCAGTACCCCCGACAGCGTCTCCTACGAGCAGTACTTC; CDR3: CASTPDSVSYEQYF
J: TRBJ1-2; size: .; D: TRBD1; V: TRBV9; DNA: TGTGCCAGCAGCCCCCGGACAGGGGGGAACTATGGCTACACCTTC; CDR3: CASSPRTGGNYGYTF
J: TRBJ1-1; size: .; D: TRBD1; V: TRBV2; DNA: TGTGCCAGCAGGGGACAGGGGAACACTGAAGCTTTCTTT; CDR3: CASRGQGNTEAFF
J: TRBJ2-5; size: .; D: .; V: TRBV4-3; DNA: TGCGCCAGCAGTCGTGAGGGCCTCGAGACCCAGTACTTC; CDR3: CASSREGLETQYF
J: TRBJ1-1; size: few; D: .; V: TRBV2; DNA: TGTGCCAGCAGTGAAGCAGTTAGGAACACTGAAGCTTTCTTT; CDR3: CASSEAVRNTEAFF
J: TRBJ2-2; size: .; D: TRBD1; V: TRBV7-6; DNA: TGTGCCAGCAGTAAACCACCCGCGACAGGGGATTATAACTCCGGGGAGCTGTTTTTT; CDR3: CASSKPPATGDYNSGELFF